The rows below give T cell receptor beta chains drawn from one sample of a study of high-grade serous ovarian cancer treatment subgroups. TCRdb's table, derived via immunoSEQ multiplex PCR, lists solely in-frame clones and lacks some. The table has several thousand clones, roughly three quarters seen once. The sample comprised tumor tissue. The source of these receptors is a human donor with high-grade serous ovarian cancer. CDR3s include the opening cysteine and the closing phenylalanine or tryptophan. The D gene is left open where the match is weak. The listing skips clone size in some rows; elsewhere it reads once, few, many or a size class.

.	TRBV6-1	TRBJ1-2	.	TGTGCCAGCAGTGGGGGGGTTGGGCGGCCCTCCTATGGCTACACCTTC	CASSGGVGRPSYGYTF
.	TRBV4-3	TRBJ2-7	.	TGCGCCAGCAGCCACAGGAACAGACCCAGCGAGCAGTACTTC	CASSHRNRPSEQYF
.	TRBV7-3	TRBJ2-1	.	TGTGCCAGCAGCCCAGGGCCTAGAGGTGAGCAGTTCTTC	CASSPGPRGEQFF
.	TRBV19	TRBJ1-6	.	TGTGCCAGTAATGGAGGGGTACCCCTCCACTTT	CASNGGVPLHF
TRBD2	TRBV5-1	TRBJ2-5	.	TGCGCCAGCAGCCAATCTAGCGGAGAGACCCAGTACTTC	CASSQSSGETQYF
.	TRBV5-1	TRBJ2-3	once	TGCGCCAGCAGCTACGACGGGTTCACAGATACGCAGTATTTT	CASSYDGFTDTQYF
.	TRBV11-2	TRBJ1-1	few	TGTGCCAGCAGCTGGGGGTTTGAAGCTTTCTTT	CASSWGFEAFF
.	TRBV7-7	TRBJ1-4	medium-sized	TGTGCTAGCAGCGCGGGGGGAGTTGAAAAACTGTTTTTT	CASSAGGVEKLFF
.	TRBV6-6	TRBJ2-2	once	TGTGCCAGCAGTTATCTGGACAGCACCGGGGAGCTGTTTTTT	CASSYLDSTGELFF
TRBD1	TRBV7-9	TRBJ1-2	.	TGTGCCAGCAGCCCGGACAGGCTGATCTATGGCTACACCTTC	CASSPDRLIYGYTF
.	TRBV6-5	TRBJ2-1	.	TGTGCCAGCAGTTATGGGTTTGGTGGTGAGCAGTTCTTC	CASSYGFGGEQFF
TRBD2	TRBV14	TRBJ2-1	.	TGTGCCAGCAGCCATGTTACAGGACTAGCGGGGGGGCCGGTCTCCAATGAGCAGTTCTTC	CASSHVTGLAGGPVSNEQFF
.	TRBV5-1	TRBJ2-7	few	TGCGCCAGCAGCCCCAGGGTTCCTACCTACGAGCAGTACTTC	CASSPRVPTYEQYF
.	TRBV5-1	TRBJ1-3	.	TGCGCCAGCAGCTTGGGTGGGGCCTCTGGAAACACCATATATTTT	CASSLGGASGNTIYF
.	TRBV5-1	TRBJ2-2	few	TGCGCCAGCAGCTTGCCAGACACCGGGGAGCTGTTTTTT	CASSLPDTGELFF
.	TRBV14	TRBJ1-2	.	TGTGCCAGCAGCCCGGGGGGCTATGGCTACACCTTC	CASSPGGYGYTF
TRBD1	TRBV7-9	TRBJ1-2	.	TGTGCCAGCAGCATGGGGACAGCCGGGGGCTACACCTTC	CASSMGTAGGYTF
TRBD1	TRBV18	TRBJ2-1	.	TGTGCCAGCTCACCCCGGGACAGTTACTACAATGAGCAGTTCTTC	CASSPRDSYYNEQFF
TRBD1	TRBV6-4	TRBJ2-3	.	TGTGCCAGCAGTGAAGGACAGGGGGCAGATACGCAGTATTTT	CASSEGQGADTQYF
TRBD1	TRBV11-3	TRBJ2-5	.	TGTGCCAGCAGCCCTCGGGGACAGGGAGGCGAGACCCAGTACTTC	CASSPRGQGGETQYF
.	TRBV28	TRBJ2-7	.	TGTGCCAGCAGTTTAGCCGACTGGGGGGAGCAGTACTTC	CASSLADWGEQYF
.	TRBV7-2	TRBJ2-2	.	TGTGCCAGCAGCCCCTCCATCACCGGGGAGCTGTTTTTT	CASSPSITGELFF
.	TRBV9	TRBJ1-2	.	TGTGCCAGCAGCGCCGGCGCCCTGGACTATGGCTACACCTTC	CASSAGALDYGYTF
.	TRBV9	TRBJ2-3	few	TGTGCCAGCAGCGTAGGGGGGACAGATACGCAGTATTTT	CASSVGGTDTQYF
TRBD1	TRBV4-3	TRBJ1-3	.	TGCGCCAGCAGCCTACAGGGGAACTCTGGAAACACCATATATTTT	CASSLQGNSGNTIYF
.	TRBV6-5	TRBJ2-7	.	TGTGCCAGCAGTTACCTGCACGAGCAGTACTTC	CASSYLHEQYF
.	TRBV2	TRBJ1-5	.	TGTGCCAGTCGCCGGGACAGCAATCAGCCCCAGCATTTT	CASRRDSNQPQHF
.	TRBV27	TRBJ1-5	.	TGTGCCAGCAGTGTACAGGGAAGCAATCAGCCCCAGCATTTT	CASSVQGSNQPQHF
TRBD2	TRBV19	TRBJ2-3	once	TGTGCCAGTAGTCTTCTTGGTAGCGGGGCCCTAGATACGCAGTATTTT	CASSLLGSGALDTQYF
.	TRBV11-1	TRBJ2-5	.	TGTGCCACCCAAGTCCGGGGCGGAGAGACCCAGTACTTC	CATQVRGGETQYF
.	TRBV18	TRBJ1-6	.	TGTGCCAGCTCACTGGCGGGGCAGGGGAGTTCACCCCTCCACTTT	CASSLAGQGSSPLHF
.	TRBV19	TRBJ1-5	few	TGTGCCAGTAGAGTCTACGGGACGGCCTCCAATCAGCCCCAGCATTTT	CASRVYGTASNQPQHF
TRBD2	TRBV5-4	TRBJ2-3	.	TGTGCCAGCAGACGGACTAGCGGGGGCGGGGGCACAGATACGCAGTATTTT	CASRRTSGGGGTDTQYF
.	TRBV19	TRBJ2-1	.	TGTGCCAGTAGTATTACCCCTAGACCGCACAATGAGCAGTTCTTC	CASSITPRPHNEQFF
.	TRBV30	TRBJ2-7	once	TGTGCCTGGAGTGGGACCGGAGGGTGGGAGCAGTACTTC	CAWSGTGGWEQYF
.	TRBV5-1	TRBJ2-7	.	TGCGCCAGCAGCTTGACCGGAACCGAGCAGTACTTC	CASSLTGTEQYF
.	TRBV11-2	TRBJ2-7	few	TGTGCCAGCAGCCAAGACGGTTCCTACGAGCAGTACTTC	CASSQDGSYEQYF
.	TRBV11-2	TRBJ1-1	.	TGTGCCAGCAGCTTGTATGTGAACACTGAAGCTTTCTTT	CASSLYVNTEAFF
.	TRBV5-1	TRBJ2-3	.	TGCGCCAGCAACCCACGTGCTGGGGGCACAGATACGCAGTATTTT	CASNPRAGGTDTQYF
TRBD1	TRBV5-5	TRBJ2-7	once	TGTGCCAGCAGCTTGCTATGGACAGGGAGCTACGAGCAGTACTTC	CASSLLWTGSYEQYF
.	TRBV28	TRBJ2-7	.	TGTGCCAGCACCTCCTTTACGGGCCTCTCCTACGAGCAGTACTTC	CASTSFTGLSYEQYF
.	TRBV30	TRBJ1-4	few	TGTGCCTGGAGTGCCGGGGATTCTAATGAAAAACTGTTTTTT	CAWSAGDSNEKLFF
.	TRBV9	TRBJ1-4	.	TGTGCCAGCAGCGTAGCGGGCGGAGTCAATGAAAAACTGTTTTTT	CASSVAGGVNEKLFF
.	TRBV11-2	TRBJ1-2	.	TGTGCCAGCAGCTTACCCCGGGGGGCAGAGGGCTACACCTTC	CASSLPRGAEGYTF
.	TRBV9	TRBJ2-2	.	TGTGCCAGCAGCGTAGAAAGGACAAATGCCGGGGAGCTGTTTTTT	CASSVERTNAGELFF
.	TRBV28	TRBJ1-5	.	TGTGCCAGCAGTTTATCCGGGAGCTTCAATCAGCCCCAGCATTTT	CASSLSGSFNQPQHF
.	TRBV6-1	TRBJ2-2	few	TGTGCCAGCAGTGAAGGGCAGGGCTACGGGGAGCTGTTTTTT	CASSEGQGYGELFF
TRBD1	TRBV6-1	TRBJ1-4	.	TGTGCCAGCAGTGAAGTGAACAGGGGAGGCGAAAAACTGTTTTTT	CASSEVNRGGEKLFF
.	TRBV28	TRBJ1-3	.	TGTGCCAGCGGAGTTTTCATATTGGGTTTGGACACCATATATTTT	CASGVFILGLDTIYF
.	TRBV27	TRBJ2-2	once	TGTGCCAGCAAAGGGAGAGCGGGGACATCCACCGGGGAGCTGTTTTTT	CASKGRAGTSTGELFF
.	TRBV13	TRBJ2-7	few	TGTGCCAGCAGCAACCGGGCCCTAAGCTCCTACGAGCAGTACTTC	CASSNRALSSYEQYF